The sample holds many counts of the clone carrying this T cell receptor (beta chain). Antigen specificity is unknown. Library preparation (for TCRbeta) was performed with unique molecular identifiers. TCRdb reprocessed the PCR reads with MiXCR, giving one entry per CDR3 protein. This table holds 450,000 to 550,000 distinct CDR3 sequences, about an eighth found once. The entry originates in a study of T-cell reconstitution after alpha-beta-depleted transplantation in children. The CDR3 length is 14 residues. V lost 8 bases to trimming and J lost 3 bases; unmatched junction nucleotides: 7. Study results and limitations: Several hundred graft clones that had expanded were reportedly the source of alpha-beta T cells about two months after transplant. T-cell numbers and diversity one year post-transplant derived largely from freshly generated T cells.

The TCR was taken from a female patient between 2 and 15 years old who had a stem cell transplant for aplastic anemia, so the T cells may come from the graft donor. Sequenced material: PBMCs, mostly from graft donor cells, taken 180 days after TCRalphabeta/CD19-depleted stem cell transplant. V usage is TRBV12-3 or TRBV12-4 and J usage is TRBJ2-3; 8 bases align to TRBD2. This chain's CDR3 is CASSPGGRTDTQYF. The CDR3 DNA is TGTGCCAGCTCCCCGGGGGGGAGGACAGATACGCAGTATTTT.